Listed below are T cell receptor beta chains from one sample, sequenced in a study of T-cell reconstitution after alpha-beta-depleted transplantation in children. A single record per CDR3 protein comes from TCRdb applying MiXCR to the PCR reads. The sample yields about 420,000 distinct CDR3 sequences, 11% seen once. The starting material was PBMCs from the stem cell graft donor, obtained from the stem cell graft. These receptors came from a human donor who donated a stem cell graft to a child with acute myeloid leukemia. Both conserved end residues are trimmed from each CDR3. Each record gives: V gene, D gene, J gene, CDR3 protein. A D gene is named only where the DNA matches it firmly.

TRBV5-1	NA	TRBJ2-1	ASKLGHLNEQF
TRBV20-1	TRBD1	TRBJ1-5	SASESGTVNQPQH
TRBV7-6	TRBD1	TRBJ1-1	ASSSTTGGTDTEAF
TRBV6-1	NA	TRBJ2-5	ASRPGTPMQTQY
TRBV25-1	NA	TRBJ2-1	ASSGMGGPTYNEQF
TRBV5-1	TRBD1	TRBJ1-1	ASSWTGDVAF
TRBV20-1	TRBD2	TRBJ2-7	SVASRASGRYEQY
TRBV5-1	NA	TRBJ2-1	ASSSERDEQF
TRBV11-2	TRBD2	TRBJ2-1	ASSATSGIRGEQF
TRBV12-3/TRBV12-4	NA	TRBJ1-2	ASSYGKAYGYT
TRBV7-2	NA	TRBJ2-3	ASSPAEILTTQY
TRBV9	TRBD1	TRBJ2-5	ASSAGTDQETQY
TRBV5-5	NA	TRBJ1-5	ASSFVARNPNQPQH
TRBV6-5	NA	TRBJ2-1	ASRDGTEQF
TRBV2	NA	TRBJ2-2	ASSEGPGELF
TRBV7-8	NA	TRBJ2-3	ASSLSRSTDTQY
TRBV10-3	NA	TRBJ2-7	AISEVEVAYEQY
TRBV20-1	NA	TRBJ2-3	SAGPPGSDTQY
TRBV9	TRBD1	TRBJ1-1	ASSVSGTGGTEAF
TRBV7-3	NA	TRBJ1-2	ASSPAGEGYGYT
TRBV6-5	NA	TRBJ1-3	ASSYLGTGNTIY
TRBV29-1	TRBD2	TRBJ2-1	SVYPSVREGYNEQF
TRBV7-9	TRBD2	TRBJ2-1	ASSLARDYGEQF
TRBV27	NA	TRBJ2-3	ASSLLQTTDAQY
TRBV3-1	NA	TRBJ2-7	ASSRATRSHLNEQY
TRBV6-5	NA	TRBJ2-6	ASSSWSGANVLT
TRBV12-3/TRBV12-4	NA	TRBJ1-3	ASSLNPRIY
TRBV9	NA	TRBJ1-5	ASSVADDQPQH
TRBV20-1	NA	TRBJ1-1	SARVRGGMNTEAF
TRBV29-1	TRBD1	TRBJ1-2	SVGLDRDGGYT
TRBV12-3/TRBV12-4	NA	TRBJ1-1	ASSLLARAEAF
TRBV6-1	NA	TRBJ1-3	ASSDRGTSGNTIY
TRBV20-1	NA	TRBJ1-6	SARSERTLH
TRBV10-3	TRBD1	TRBJ1-6	AISESQGAWSPLH
TRBV29-1	NA	TRBJ2-7	SVWTDTYEQY
TRBV20-1	TRBD1	TRBJ2-7	SARDGGQGLGPYEQY
TRBV11-2	TRBD2	TRBJ2-1	ASSLDGRATSYNEQF
TRBV12-3/TRBV12-4	TRBD1	TRBJ2-2	ATLNRGSNTGELF
TRBV27	TRBD2	TRBJ2-7	ASSLGGPGLNPSYEQY
TRBV12-3/TRBV12-4	NA	TRBJ1-6	ASSGGLSSPLH
TRBV5-1	NA	TRBJ1-1	ASSLGFGVATEAF
TRBV4-1	TRBD2	TRBJ2-1	ASSLLGLAGVADNEQF
TRBV29-1	NA	TRBJ1-1	SVVGATEAF